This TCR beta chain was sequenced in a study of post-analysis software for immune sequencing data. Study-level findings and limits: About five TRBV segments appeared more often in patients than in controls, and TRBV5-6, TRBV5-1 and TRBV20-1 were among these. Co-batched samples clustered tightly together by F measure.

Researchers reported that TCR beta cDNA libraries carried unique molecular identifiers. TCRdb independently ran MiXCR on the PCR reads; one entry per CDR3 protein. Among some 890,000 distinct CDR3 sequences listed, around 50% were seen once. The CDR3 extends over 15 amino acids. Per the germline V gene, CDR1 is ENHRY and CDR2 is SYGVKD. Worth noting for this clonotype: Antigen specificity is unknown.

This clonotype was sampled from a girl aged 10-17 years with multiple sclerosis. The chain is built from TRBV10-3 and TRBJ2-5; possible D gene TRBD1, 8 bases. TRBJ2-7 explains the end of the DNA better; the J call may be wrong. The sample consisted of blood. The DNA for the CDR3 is TGTGCCATCAGTGAGACTATAACAGGGGGGGGCGAGCAGTACTTC. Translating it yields CAISETITGGGEQYF.